This entry describes one T cell receptor beta chain. Its matching antigen is unknown. The sample is drawn from a study of OX40 agonist ivuxolimab in advanced cancers. Broader study findings: More expanded clones were seen, on average, in CD8+ T cells than in CD4+. Low clonal expansion, among the lowest seen, marked partial responders at 0.1-3.0 mg/kg.

Method: immunoSEQ multiplex PCR; TCRdb's copy keeps in-frame clones and lacks some. This sample has fewer than 25,000 clones, with approximately 90% found just once. The clonotype comes from an adult with an advanced solid tumor such as melanoma, head and neck, liver or kidney cancer. The specimen was CD4+ or CD8+ T cells sorted from blood, collected in a trial of the OX40 agonist ivuxolimab.

The CDR3 DNA reads TGTGCCAGCAGCAAACCAGGGGTAGCAGATACGCAGTATTTT. It encodes CASSKPGVADTQYF. This chain uses TRBV6-5 with TRBJ2-3; D might be TRBD1 (6 bases). The CDR3 contains 14 residues. Germline lookup yields CDR1 MNHEY and CDR2 SVGAGI. With 6 bases removed from V and 4 bases from J, the gap between germline ends came to 14 bases.